Described below is a single TCR beta chain sequence and its context. Libraries were prepared by immunoSEQ multiplex PCR; TCRdb keeps only in-frame clonotypes and omits some of them. The sample comprises around 69,000 clones, 70% to 90% of which are singletons, and about 23% rests with the top ten. This sample stems from a study of blood T cell repertoires in COVID-19. Turning to the study itself: In each case, the material was cDNA or gDNA derived from T cells, B-cell-depleted T cells, or PBMCs.

Unmatched junction bases numbered 10, after V lost 3 bases and J lost 7 bases. The CDR3 length is 16 residues. Germline lookup yields CDR1 KGHDR and CDR2 SFDVKD. The source material was peripheral blood. The clonotype comes from a man aged 45-60 years with acute or convalescent COVID-19. The V gene is TRBV24-1, the J gene TRBJ2-3, with 9 bases aligning to TRBD2. CDR3 sequence: CATSDGPAGGGYTQYF. DNA for the CDR3: TGTGCCACCAGTGATGGTCCAGCGGGGGGCGGGTATACGCAGTATTTT.